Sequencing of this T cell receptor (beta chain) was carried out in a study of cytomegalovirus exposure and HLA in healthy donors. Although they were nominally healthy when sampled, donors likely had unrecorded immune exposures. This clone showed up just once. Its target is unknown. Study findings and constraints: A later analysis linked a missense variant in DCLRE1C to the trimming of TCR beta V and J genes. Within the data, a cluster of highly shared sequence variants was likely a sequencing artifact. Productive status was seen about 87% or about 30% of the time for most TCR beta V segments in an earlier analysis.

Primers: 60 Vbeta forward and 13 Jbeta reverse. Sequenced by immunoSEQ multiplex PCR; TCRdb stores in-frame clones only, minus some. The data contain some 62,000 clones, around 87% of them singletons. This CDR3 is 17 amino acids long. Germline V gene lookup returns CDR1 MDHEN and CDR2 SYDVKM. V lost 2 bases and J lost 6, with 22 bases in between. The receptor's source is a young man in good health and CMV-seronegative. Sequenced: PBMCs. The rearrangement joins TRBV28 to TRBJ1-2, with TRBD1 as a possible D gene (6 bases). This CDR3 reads CASSLGAGVGLLDGYTF. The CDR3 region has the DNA TGTGCCAGCAGTTTAGGTGCAGGGGTGGGCCTCTTAGATGGCTACACCTTC.